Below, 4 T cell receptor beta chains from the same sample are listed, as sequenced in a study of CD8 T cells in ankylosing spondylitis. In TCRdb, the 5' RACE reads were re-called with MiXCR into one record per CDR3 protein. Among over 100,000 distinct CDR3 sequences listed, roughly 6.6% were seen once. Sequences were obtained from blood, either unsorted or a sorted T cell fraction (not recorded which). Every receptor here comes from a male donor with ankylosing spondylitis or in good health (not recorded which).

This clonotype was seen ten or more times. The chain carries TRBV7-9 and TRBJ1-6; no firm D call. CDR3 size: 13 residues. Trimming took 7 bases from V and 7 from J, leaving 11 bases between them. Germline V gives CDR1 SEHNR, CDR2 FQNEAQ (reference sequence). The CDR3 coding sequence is TGTGCCAGCACCCTAGATGCGAATTCACCCCTCCACTTT. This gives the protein CASTLDANSPLHF.

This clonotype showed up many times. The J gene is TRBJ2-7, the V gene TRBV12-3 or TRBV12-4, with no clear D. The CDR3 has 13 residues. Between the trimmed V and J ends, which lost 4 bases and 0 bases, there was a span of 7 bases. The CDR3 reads CASSSPTSYEQYF. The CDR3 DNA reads TGTGCCAGCAGTTCCCCGACCTCCTACGAGCAGTACTTC.

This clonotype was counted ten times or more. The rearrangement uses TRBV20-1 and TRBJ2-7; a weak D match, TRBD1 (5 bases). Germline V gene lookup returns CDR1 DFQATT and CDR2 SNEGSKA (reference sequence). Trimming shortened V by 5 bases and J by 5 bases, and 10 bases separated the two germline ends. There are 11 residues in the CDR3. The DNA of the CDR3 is TGCAGTGCTTCGACAGACCACGAGCAGTACTTC. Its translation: CSASTDHEQYF.

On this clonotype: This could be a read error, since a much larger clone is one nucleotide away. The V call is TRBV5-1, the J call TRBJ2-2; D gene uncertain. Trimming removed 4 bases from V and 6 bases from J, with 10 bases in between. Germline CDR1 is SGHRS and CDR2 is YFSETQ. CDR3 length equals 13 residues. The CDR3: CASSRKASGELFF. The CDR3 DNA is TGCGCCAGCAGCCGGAAGGCATCCGGGGAGCTGTTTTTT.